Following are 8 T cell receptor beta chains from one sample sequenced in a study of radiotherapy plus CTLA-4 blockade in lung cancer. The protocol was immunoSEQ multiplex PCR, while the TCRdb copy is restricted to in-frame clones and leaves out a portion. Altogether about 59,000 clones are present, roughly 76% being singletons, with the ten largest covering approximately 2.8%. Material: peripheral blood, obtained from a patient treated with radiotherapy plus ipilimumab. Receptors originate from a human donor with non-small cell lung cancer who had a complete response to radiotherapy plus ipilimumab.

The chain combines TRBV9 with TRBJ1-1; 8 nucleotides agree with TRBD1. Per the germline V gene, CDR1 is SGDLS and CDR2 is YYNGEE. The J segment lost 10 bases and the V segment lost 0 bases, leaving 5 bases of the junction unmatched. This CDR3 has 13 residues. The CDR3: CASSVAGGGRAFF. The CDR3 coding sequence is TGTGCCAGCAGCGTAGCAGGGGGCGGTCGAGCTTTCTTT.

The chain employs TRBV30 and TRBJ2-1; TRBD1 agrees at 7 bases. Looked up from germline, CDR1 is GTSNPN and CDR2 is SVGIG (reference sequence). Trimming cost V 4 bases and J 8 bases; bases outside gene matches: 11. The CDR3 contains 14 residues. The CDR3 here is CAWIRPSRGHEQFF. The CDR3 nucleotides are TGTGCCTGGATCCGACCCTCAAGGGGGCATGAGCAGTTCTTC. Variable domain in full (rest from reference TRBV30 and TRBJ2-1): SQTIHQWPATLVQPVGSPLSLECTVEGTSNPNLYWYRQAAGRGLQLLFYSVGIGQISSEVPQNLSASRPQDRQFILSSKKLLLSDSGFYLCAWIRPSRGHEQFFGPGTRLTVL.

By sample share, this clone is medium-sized. CDR3 region: CASTPPVRTHQPQHF. CDR3 DNA: TGTGCCAGTACCCCCCCGGTAAGAACCCATCAGCCCCAGCATTTT. The chain joins TRBV19 to TRBJ1-5; D gene ambiguous. Germline loops: CDR1 LNHDA, CDR2 SQIVND (reference sequence). There are 15 residues in the CDR3. Trimming cost V 7 bases and J 5 bases, with 18 bases left between them.

The rearrangement uses TRBV9 and TRBJ1-1, with D possibly being TRBD1 (5 bases). Germline V gene sequence: CDR1 SGDLS, CDR2 YYNGEE. CDR3 length: 14 amino acids. V lost 0 bases, J lost 6 bases, and 12 bases lay in between. CDR3 coding DNA: TGTGCCAGCAGCGTAGGAAGTGTAGGGGCTGAAGCTTTCTTT. Its translation: CASSVGSVGAEAFF.

The J gene is TRBJ2-7, the V gene TRBV6-6; tentatively, D is TRBD2 (6 bases). With 2 bases removed from V and 2 bases from J, the gap between germline ends came to 10 bases. Looked up from germline, CDR1 is MNHNY and CDR2 is SVGAGI (reference sequence). CDR3 length equals 14 residues. CDR3 protein: CASSYQDYPYEQYF. The CDR3 DNA is TGTGCCAGCAGTTACCAGGACTACCCCTACGAGCAGTACTTC.

V usage is TRBV7-9 and J usage is TRBJ1-1; 7 bases are shared with TRBD1. The V segment lost 5 bases and the J segment 1 base; nucleotides outside the gene matches: 4. This CDR3 spans 14 amino acids. Germline assignment: CDR1 SEHNR and CDR2 FQNEAQ (reference sequence). CDR3 in DNA: TGTGCCAGCAGCCAGGGACAGCGGAACACTGAAGCTTTCTTT. This sequence encodes CASSQGQRNTEAFF.

The V and J genes are TRBV7-2 and TRBJ2-1, with D possibly being TRBD2 (6 bases). The CDR3 runs to 15 residues. Germline CDR1 and CDR2: SGHTA and FQGNSA. Between the trimmed V and J ends, which lost 5 bases and 4 bases, there was a span of 15 bases. CDR3 in DNA: TGTGCCAGCAGCGGTGTCCCGGCGGGATACAATGAGCAGTTCTTC. Protein sequence: CASSGVPAGYNEQFF.

The chain recombines TRBV6-1 with TRBJ1-6, with 7 positions matching TRBD1. Germline trimming cut 8 bases from V and 13 bases from J; bases unmatched to any gene: 11. Germline assignment: CDR1 MNHNS and CDR2 SASEGT. CDR3 size: 13 residues. The CDR3 DNA is TGTGCCAGCCGGACAGGAACATCATTGCCCCTCCACTTT. This encodes CASRTGTSLPLHF.